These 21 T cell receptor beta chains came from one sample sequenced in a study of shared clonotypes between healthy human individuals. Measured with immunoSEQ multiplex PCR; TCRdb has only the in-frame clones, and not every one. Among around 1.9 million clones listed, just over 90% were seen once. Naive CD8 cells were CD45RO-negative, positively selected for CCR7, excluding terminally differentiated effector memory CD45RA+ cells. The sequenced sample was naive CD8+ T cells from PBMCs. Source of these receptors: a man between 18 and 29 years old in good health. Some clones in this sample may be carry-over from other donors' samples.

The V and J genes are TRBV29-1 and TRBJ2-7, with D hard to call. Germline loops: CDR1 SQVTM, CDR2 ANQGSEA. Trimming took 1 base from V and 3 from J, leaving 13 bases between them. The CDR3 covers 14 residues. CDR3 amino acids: CSVEVESQSYEQYF. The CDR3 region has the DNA TGCAGCGTTGAAGTGGAGAGTCAGAGCTACGAGCAGTACTTC.

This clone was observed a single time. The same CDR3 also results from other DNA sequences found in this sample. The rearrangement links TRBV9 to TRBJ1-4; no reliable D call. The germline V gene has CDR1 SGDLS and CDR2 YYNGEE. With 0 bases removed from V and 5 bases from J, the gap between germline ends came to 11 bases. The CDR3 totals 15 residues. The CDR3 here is CASSVDGTNNEKLFF. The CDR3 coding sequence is TGTGCCAGCAGCGTAGACGGTACCAACAATGAAAAACTGTTTTTT.

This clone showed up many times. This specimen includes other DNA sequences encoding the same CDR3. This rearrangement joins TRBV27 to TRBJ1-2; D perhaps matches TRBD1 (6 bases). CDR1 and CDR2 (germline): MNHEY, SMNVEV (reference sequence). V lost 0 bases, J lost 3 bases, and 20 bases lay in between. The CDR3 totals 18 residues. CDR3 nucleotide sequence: TGTGCCAGCAGTTTATCGACCCCTCACAGGGAAGTGGACTATGGCTACACCTTC. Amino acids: CASSLSTPHREVDYGYTF.

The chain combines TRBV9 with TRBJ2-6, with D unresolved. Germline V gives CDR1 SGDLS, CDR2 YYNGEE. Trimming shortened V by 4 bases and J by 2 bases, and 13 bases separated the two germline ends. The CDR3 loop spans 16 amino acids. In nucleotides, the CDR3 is TGTGCCAGCAGCCCCGCCCTCGGTGCTGGGGCCAACGTCCTGACTTTC. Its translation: CASSPALGAGANVLTF.

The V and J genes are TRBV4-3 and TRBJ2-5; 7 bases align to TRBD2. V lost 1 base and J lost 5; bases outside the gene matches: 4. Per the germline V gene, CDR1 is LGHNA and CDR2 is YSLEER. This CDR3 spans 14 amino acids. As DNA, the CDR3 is TGCGCCAGCAGCCAAGTCTACGGGGGGGAGACCCAGTACTTC. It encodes CASSQVYGGETQYF.

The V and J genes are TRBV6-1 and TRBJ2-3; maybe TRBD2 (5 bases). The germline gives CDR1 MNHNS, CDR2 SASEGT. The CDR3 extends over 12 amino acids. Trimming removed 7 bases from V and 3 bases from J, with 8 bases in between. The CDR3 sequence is CASNWETDTQYF. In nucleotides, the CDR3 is TGTGCCAGCAATTGGGAGACAGATACGCAGTATTTT.

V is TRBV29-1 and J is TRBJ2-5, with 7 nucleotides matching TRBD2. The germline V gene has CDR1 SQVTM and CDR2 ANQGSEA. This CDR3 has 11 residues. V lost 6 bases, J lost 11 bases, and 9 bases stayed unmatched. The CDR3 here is CSVRLAWEQYF. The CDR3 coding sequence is TGCAGCGTCAGACTAGCCTGGGAGCAGTACTTC.

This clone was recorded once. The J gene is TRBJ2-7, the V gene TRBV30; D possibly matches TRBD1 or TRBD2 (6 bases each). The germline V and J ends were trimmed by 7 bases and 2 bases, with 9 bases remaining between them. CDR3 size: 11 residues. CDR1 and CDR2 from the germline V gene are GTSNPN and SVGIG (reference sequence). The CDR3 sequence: CASRGPYEQYF. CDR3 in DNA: TGTGCCTCCCGGGGGCCCTACGAGCAGTACTTC.

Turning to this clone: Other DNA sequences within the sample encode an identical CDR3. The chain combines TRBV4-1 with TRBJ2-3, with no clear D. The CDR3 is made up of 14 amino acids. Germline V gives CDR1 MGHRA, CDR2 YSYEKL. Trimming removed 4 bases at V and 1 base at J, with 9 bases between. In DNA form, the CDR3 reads TGCGCCAGCAGCCGTGGCGGCCGCACAGATACGCAGTATTTT. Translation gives CASSRGGRTDTQYF.

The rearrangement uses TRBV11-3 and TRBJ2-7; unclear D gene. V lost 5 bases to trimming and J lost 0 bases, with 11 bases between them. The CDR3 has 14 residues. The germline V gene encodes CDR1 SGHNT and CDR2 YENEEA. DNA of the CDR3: TGTGCCAGCAGCCCCCGGGCCGACTCCTACGAGCAGTACTTC. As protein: CASSPRADSYEQYF.

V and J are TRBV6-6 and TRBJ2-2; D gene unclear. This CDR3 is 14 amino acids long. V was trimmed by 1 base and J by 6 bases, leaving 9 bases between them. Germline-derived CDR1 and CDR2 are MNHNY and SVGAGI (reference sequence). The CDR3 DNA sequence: TGTGCCAGCAGTTACTTGAGGAAGGCCGGGGAGCTGTTTTTT. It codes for CASSYLRKAGELFF.

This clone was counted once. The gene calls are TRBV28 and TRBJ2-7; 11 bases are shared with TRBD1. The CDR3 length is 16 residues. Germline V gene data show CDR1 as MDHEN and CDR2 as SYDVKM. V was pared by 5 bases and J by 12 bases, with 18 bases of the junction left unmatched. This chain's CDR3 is CASSAPPGTGGKIRYF. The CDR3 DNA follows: TGTGCCAGCAGTGCACCCCCCGGGACAGGGGGGAAGATTAGGTACTTC.

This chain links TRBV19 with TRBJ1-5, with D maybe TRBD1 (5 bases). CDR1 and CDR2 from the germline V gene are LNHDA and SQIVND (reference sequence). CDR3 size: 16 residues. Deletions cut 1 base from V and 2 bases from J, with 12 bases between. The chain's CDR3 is CASSIAYRTGNQPQHF. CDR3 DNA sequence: TGTGCCAGTAGTATAGCCTACAGGACCGGCAATCAGCCCCAGCATTTT.

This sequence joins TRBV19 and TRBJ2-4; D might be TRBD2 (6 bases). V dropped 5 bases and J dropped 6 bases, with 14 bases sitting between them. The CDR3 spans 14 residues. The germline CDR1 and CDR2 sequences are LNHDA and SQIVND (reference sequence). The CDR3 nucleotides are TGTGCCAGTAGTCTCCCTGGCGGGATAAACATTCAGTACTTC. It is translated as CASSLPGGINIQYF. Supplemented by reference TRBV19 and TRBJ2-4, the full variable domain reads DGGITQSPKYLFRKEGQNVTLSCEQNLNHDAMYWYRQDPGQGLRLIYYSQIVNDFQKGDIAEGYSVSREKKESFPLTVTSAQKNPTAFYLCASSLPGGINIQYFGAGTRLSVL.

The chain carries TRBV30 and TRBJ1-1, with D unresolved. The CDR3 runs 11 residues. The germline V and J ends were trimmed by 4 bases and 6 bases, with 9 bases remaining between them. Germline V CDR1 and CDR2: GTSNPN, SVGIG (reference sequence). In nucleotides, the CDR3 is TGTGCCTGGATCCTCCCGGCTGAAGCTTTCTTT. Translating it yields CAWILPAEAFF.

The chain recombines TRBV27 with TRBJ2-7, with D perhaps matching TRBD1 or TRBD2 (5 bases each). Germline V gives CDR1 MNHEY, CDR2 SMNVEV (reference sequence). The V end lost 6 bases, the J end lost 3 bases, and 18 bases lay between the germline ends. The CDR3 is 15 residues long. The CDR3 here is CASSTGVGPIYEQYF. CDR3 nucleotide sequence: TGTGCCAGCAGCACCGGGGTGGGGCCCATCTACGAGCAGTACTTC.

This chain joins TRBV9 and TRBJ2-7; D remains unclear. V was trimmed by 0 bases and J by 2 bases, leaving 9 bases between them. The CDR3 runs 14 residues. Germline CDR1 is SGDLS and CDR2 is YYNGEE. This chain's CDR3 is CASSVEVAPYEQYF. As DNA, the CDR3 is TGTGCCAGCAGCGTAGAGGTGGCCCCCTACGAGCAGTACTTC.

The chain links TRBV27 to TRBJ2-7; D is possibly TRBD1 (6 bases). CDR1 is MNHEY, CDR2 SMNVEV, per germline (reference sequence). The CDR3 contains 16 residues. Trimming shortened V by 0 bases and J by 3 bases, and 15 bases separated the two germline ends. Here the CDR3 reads CASSLSSRGIFYEQYF. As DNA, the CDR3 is TGTGCCAGCAGTTTATCATCCAGGGGAATATTCTACGAGCAGTACTTC.

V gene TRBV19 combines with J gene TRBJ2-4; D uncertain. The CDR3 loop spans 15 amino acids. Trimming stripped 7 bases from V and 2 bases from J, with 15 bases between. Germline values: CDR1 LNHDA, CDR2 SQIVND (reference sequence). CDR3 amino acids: CASKVLGLPKNIQYF. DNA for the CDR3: TGTGCCAGTAAGGTTCTGGGCCTACCCAAAAACATTCAGTACTTC.

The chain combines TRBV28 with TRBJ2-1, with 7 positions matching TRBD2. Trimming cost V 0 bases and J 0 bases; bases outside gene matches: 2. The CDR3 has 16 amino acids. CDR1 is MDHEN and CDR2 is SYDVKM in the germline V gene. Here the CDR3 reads CASSLWGEGSYNEQFF. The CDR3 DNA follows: TGTGCCAGCAGTTTATGGGGGGAGGGCTCCTACAATGAGCAGTTCTTC.

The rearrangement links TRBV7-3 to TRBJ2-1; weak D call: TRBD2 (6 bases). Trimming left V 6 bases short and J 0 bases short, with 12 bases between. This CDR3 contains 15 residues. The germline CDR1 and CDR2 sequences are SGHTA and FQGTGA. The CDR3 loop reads CASRRSGFSYNEQFF. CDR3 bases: TGTGCCAGCAGACGTAGCGGTTTCTCCTACAATGAGCAGTTCTTC.